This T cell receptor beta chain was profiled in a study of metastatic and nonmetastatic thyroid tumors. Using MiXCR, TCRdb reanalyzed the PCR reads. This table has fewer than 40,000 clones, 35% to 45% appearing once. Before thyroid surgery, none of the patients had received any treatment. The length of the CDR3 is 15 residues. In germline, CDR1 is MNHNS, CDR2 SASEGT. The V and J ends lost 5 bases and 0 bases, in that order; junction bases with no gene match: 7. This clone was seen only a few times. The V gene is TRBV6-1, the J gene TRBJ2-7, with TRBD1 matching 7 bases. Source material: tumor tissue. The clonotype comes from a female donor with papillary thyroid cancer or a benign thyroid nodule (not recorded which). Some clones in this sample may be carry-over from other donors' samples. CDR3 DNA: TGTGCCAGCAGTAGGGACAGCGAGAGCTCCTACGAGCAGTACTTC. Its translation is CASSRDSESSYEQYF.